A single sample is the source of the 10 T cell receptor beta chains below, sequenced in a study of T cells in Graves' hyperthyroidism and ophthalmopathy. The TCR beta CDR3 regions underwent amplification using RNA transcripts as the source. HTBI primers drove first-round RT-PCR of the TCR CDR3. TCRdb itself ran the multiplex PCR reads through MiXCR, one entry per CDR3 protein. The repertoire holds a few hundred thousand distinct CDR3 sequences, with roughly a sixth as singletons. The sample consisted of blood. Source of these receptors: a woman aged 40 to 50 with Graves' ophthalmopathy.

This clonotype was recorded many times. The CDR3 region has the DNA TGTGCCTGGAGTATGGCGGTTAGCGGGTACACAGATACGCAGTATTTT. This codes for CAWSMAVSGYTDTQYF. The rearrangement uses TRBV30 and TRBJ2-3, with 7 bases identical to TRBD2. Trimming at V came to 2 bases and at J to 2 bases, leaving 10 bases not matched to a gene. Germline lookup yields CDR1 GTSNPN and CDR2 SVGIG (reference sequence). The length of the CDR3 is 16 residues.

This clonotype was observed many times. This rearrangement joins TRBV3-1 to TRBJ2-1, with 9 bases aligning to TRBD2. Germline V gene data show CDR1 as LGHDT and CDR2 as YNNKEL (reference sequence). V trimming: 0 bases; J trimming: 7 bases; junction bases outside the gene matches: 13. The length of the CDR3 is 18 residues. CDR3 in amino acids: CASSQEMAREGPWNEQFF. CDR3 DNA sequence: TGTGCCAGCAGCCAAGAAATGGCGCGGGAGGGCCCTTGGAATGAGCAGTTCTTC.

This clonotype has a handful of counts. The chain couples TRBV10-3 to TRBJ2-5; D ambiguous. The CDR3 runs to 12 residues. CDR1 ENHRY and CDR2 SYGVKD come from the germline V gene. V was shortened by 2 bases and J by 4 bases, with 5 bases between the two germline ends. CDR3 coding DNA: TGTGCCATCAGTGAGACCACAGAGACCCAGTACTTC. Translation gives CAISETTETQYF.

This clonotype appeared many times. CDR3 nucleotides: TGTGCCAGCAGCTACTCGACAGTGAACACCGGGGAGCTGTTTTTT. Its translation is CASSYSTVNTGELFF. This rearrangement joins TRBV11-2 to TRBJ2-2; possibly TRBD1 for D (5 bases). Looked up from germline, CDR1 is SGHAT and CDR2 is FQNNGV. The ends were cut back, 4 bases at V and 1 base at J, with 10 bases in the middle. The CDR3 totals 15 residues.

This clonotype occurred many times. The chain has TRBV12-3 or TRBV12-4 and TRBJ1-5; TRBD1 might be the D (5 bases). The ends were cut back, 3 bases at V and 0 bases at J, with 9 bases in the middle. This CDR3 has 15 amino acids. In nucleotides, the CDR3 is TGTGCCAGCAGTTTTCAGGGATCTAGCAATCAGCCCCAGCATTTT. It encodes CASSFQGSSNQPQHF.

This clonotype was recorded at least ten times. The genes are TRBV20-1 and TRBJ2-3, with TRBD2 matching 8 bases. The germline V gene has CDR1 DFQATT and CDR2 SNEGSKA (reference sequence). V shed 5 bases, J shed 9 bases, and the junction held 13 bases outside the gene matches. The CDR3 loop spans 14 amino acids. CDR3 coding DNA: TGCAGTGCTCGCCAGACTAGCGCCTACACCACGCAGTATTTT. Amino acids: CSARQTSAYTTQYF.

This clonotype was recorded many times. V is TRBV10-3 and J is TRBJ1-2, with a weak D call TRBD1 (5 bases). V was shortened by 8 bases and J by 0 bases, with 19 bases between the two germline ends. This CDR3 region has 16 residues. CDR1 and CDR2 from the germline V gene are ENHRY and SYGVKD. The CDR3 bases are TGTGCCATCCGTAGGGCAGGGAAGAACACTAACTATGGCTACACCTTC. Its protein is CAIRRAGKNTNYGYTF.

The chain has TRBV5-1 and TRBJ2-5; 12 bases map to TRBD2. V lost 4 bases, J lost 4 bases, and 11 bases stayed unmatched. The CDR3 contains 17 residues. Germline V lookup: CDR1 SGHRS, CDR2 YFSETQ. CDR3: CASSRRRLAGEGETQYF. The CDR3 bases are TGCGCCAGCAGCCGTCGTAGACTAGCGGGAGAAGGAGAGACCCAGTACTTC.

To note about this clonotype: Since a much larger clone is just one base distant, this may be a read error. The chain combines TRBV28 with TRBJ2-5; a possible D gene is TRBD1 (5 bases). This CDR3 contains 15 residues. The ends were cut back, 6 bases at V and 2 bases at J, with 16 bases in the middle. Germline V CDR1 and CDR2: MDHEN, SYDVKM. CDR3 nucleotide sequence: TGTGCCAGCAGCTTGGATGGCAGGGTACAAGAGACCCAGTACTTC. Residues: CASSLDGRVQETQYF.

This clonotype was detected ten times or more. This chain links TRBV6-1 with TRBJ1-2; 7 nucleotides align to TRBD1. The CDR3 is made up of 14 amino acids. Germline loops: CDR1 MNHNS, CDR2 SASEGT. Trimming at V came to 7 bases and at J to 5 bases, leaving 10 bases not matched to a gene. The CDR3 loop is CASKGQDSGYGYTF. CDR3 bases: TGTGCCAGCAAAGGACAGGACAGTGGGTATGGCTACACCTTC.